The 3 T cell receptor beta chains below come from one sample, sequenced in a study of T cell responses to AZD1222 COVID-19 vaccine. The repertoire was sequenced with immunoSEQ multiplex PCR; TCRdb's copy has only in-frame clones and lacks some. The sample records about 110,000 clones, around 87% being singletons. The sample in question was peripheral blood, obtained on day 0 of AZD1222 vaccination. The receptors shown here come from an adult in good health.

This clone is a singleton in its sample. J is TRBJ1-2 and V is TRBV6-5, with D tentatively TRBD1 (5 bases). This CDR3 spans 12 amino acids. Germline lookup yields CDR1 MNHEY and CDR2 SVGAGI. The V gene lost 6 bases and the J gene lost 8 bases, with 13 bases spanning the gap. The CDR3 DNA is TGTGCCAGCAGCCGTCAGGGCACCGGCTACACCTTC. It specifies CASSRQGTGYTF.

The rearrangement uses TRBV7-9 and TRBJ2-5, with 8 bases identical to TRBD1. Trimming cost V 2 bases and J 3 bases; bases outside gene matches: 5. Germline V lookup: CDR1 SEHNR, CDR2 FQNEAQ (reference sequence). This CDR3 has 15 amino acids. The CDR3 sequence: CASSLLWTGKETQYF. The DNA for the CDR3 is TGTGCCAGCAGCTTATTGTGGACAGGGAAAGAGACCCAGTACTTC.

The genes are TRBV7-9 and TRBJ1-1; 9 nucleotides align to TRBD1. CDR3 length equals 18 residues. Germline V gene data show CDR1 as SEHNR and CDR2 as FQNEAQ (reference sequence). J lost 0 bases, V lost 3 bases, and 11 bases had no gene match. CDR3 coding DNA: TGTGCCAGCAGCTTGGCCCTAGGACAGGGGCCTATGAACACTGAAGCTTTCTTT. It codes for CASSLALGQGPMNTEAFF.